The rows below give T cell receptor beta chains drawn from one sample of a study of cytomegalovirus exposure and HLA in healthy donors. Repertoires were generated with immunoSEQ multiplex PCR, while TCRdb's copy carries only in-frame clones and drops some. The table has 150,000 to 200,000 clones, about 77% seen once. The material sequenced was PBMCs. The receptors were gathered from a woman aged 25 to 39 in good health and CMV-seropositive. CDR3s include the opening cysteine and the closing phenylalanine or tryptophan. The D gene is left open where the match is weak. Size is stated for part of the rows, as once, few or many counts, or as a class when the clone is expanded.

D: -; size: -; J: TRBJ2-7; V: TRBV27; CDR3: CASSPLSAYEQYF; DNA: TGTGCCAGCAGTCCCCTGTCGGCCTACGAGCAGTACTTC
D: -; size: -; J: TRBJ2-3; V: TRBV2; CDR3: CASNEWEAGTDTQYF; DNA: TGTGCCAGCAACGAGTGGGAGGCTGGGACAGATACGCAGTATTTT
D: -; size: -; J: TRBJ2-1; V: TRBV27; CDR3: CASSLDSFNEQFF; DNA: TGTGCCAGCAGCCTAGACAGTTTTAATGAGCAGTTCTTC
D: -; size: -; J: TRBJ2-7; V: TRBV4-2; CDR3: CASSHPDSYEQYF; DNA: TGTGCCAGCAGCCACCCGGACAGCTACGAGCAGTACTTC
D: -; size: -; J: TRBJ1-6; V: TRBV11-3; CDR3: CASSLGTGPNSPLHF; DNA: TGTGCCAGCAGCTTAGGAACAGGCCCTAATTCACCCCTCCACTTT
D: -; size: -; J: TRBJ2-1; V: TRBV9; CDR3: CASRRGNEQFF; DNA: TGTGCCAGCAGAAGAGGGAATGAGCAGTTCTTC
D: TRBD2; size: -; J: TRBJ2-7; V: TRBV6-6; CDR3: CASSYGTTSYEQYF; DNA: TGTGCCAGCAGTTACGGGACTACCTCCTACGAGCAGTACTTC
D: -; size: -; J: TRBJ1-2; V: TRBV5-1; CDR3: CATQVTGPNYF; DNA: TGCGCCACCCAAGTTACAGGGCCCAATTACTTC
D: -; size: -; J: TRBJ2-7; V: TRBV18; CDR3: CASSPADGRQYF; DNA: TGTGCCAGCTCACCCGCAGACGGGAGGCAGTACTTC
D: TRBD1; size: -; J: TRBJ1-5; V: TRBV7-9; CDR3: CASSLGTGQSVRNQPQHF; DNA: TGTGCCAGCAGCTTAGGGACAGGCCAAAGCGTGCGCAATCAGCCCCAGCATTTT
D: TRBD1; size: -; J: TRBJ1-2; V: TRBV6-1; CDR3: CASRTDRENYGYTF; DNA: TGTGCCAGCAGAACGGACAGGGAAAACTATGGCTACACCTTC
D: -; size: -; J: TRBJ1-5; V: TRBV27; CDR3: CASSERTEYQPQHF; DNA: TGTGCCAGCAGTGAAAGGACAGAATATCAGCCCCAGCATTTT
D: TRBD1; size: -; J: TRBJ2-7; V: TRBV25-1; CDR3: CASSVDRVREQYF; DNA: TGTGCCAGCAGTGTAGACAGGGTACGCGAGCAGTACTTC
D: -; size: few; J: TRBJ1-2; V: TRBV29-1; CDR3: CSVEDRPVSYTF; DNA: TGCAGCGTTGAAGACAGGCCCGTGAGCTACACCTTC
D: TRBD1; size: -; J: TRBJ2-3; V: TRBV7-9; CDR3: CASDRGTGAFTDTQYF; DNA: TGTGCCAGCGACAGAGGGACAGGAGCCTTCACAGATACGCAGTATTTT
D: TRBD1; size: -; J: TRBJ2-5; V: TRBV25-1; CDR3: CASSDPGQGSKTQYF; DNA: TGTGCCAGCAGTGACCCGGGACAGGGCTCGAAGACCCAGTACTTC
D: TRBD2; size: -; J: TRBJ2-1; V: TRBV18; CDR3: CASSPATAGLAGGNEQFF; DNA: TGTGCCAGCTCACCTGCAACCGCCGGACTAGCGGGAGGTAACGAGCAGTTCTTC
D: TRBD2; size: few; J: TRBJ2-3; V: TRBV25-1; CDR3: CASRKGVAGEADTQYF; DNA: TGTGCCAGCAGGAAAGGGGTAGCGGGAGAGGCAGATACGCAGTATTTT
D: -; size: -; J: TRBJ2-3; V: TRBV6-5; CDR3: CASRRTTTITDTQYF; DNA: TGTGCCAGCAGGCGAACAACGACTATTACAGATACGCAGTATTTT
D: TRBD2; size: once; J: TRBJ2-1; V: TRBV6-5; CDR3: CASCSLSGGAGEQFF; DNA: TGTGCCAGCTGCAGCCTTAGCGGGGGGGCCGGTGAGCAGTTCTTC
D: TRBD1; size: -; J: TRBJ1-1; V: TRBV5-4; CDR3: CASSSSRQGGNTEAFF; DNA: TGTGCCAGCAGCTCCAGTCGACAGGGCGGTAACACTGAAGCTTTCTTT
D: TRBD1; size: -; J: TRBJ1-4; V: TRBV27; CDR3: CASSSPGQGDEKLFF; DNA: TGTGCCAGCTCTTCCCCGGGACAGGGAGATGAAAAACTGTTTTTT
D: -; size: -; J: TRBJ2-4; V: TRBV7-9; CDR3: CASSLGGTENIQYF; DNA: TGTGCCAGCAGCTTAGGCGGGACGGAAAACATTCAGTACTTC
D: TRBD2; size: -; J: TRBJ2-5; V: TRBV7-9; CDR3: CASSYSGSGETQYF; DNA: TGTGCCAGCAGCTATAGCGGGAGTGGGGAGACCCAGTACTTC
D: -; size: -; J: TRBJ2-7; V: TRBV7-6; CDR3: CASSLAEVPYEQYF; DNA: TGTGCCAGCAGCTTAGCCGAGGTCCCCTACGAGCAGTACTTC
D: TRBD2; size: -; J: TRBJ2-1; V: TRBV19; CDR3: CASRAPGLAAHNEQFF; DNA: TGTGCCAGTAGGGCACCGGGACTAGCGGCCCACAATGAGCAGTTCTTC
D: -; size: once; J: TRBJ1-5; V: TRBV19; CDR3: CASHMGLVAAYNQPQHF; DNA: TGTGCCAGTCATATGGGTTTGGTGGCAGCGTACAATCAGCCCCAGCATTTT
D: TRBD1; size: once; J: TRBJ2-7; V: TRBV2; CDR3: CASSEARRGSRYEQYF; DNA: TGTGCCAGCAGTGAAGCGCGCAGGGGGTCAAGGTACGAGCAGTACTTC
D: -; size: -; J: TRBJ1-1; V: TRBV29-1; CDR3: CSVEDGGSAEAFF; DNA: TGCAGCGTTGAAGACGGGGGTAGCGCTGAAGCTTTCTTT
D: -; size: -; J: TRBJ2-7; V: TRBV12-5; CDR3: CASGPQLGVYEQYF; DNA: TGTGCTAGTGGTCCCCAGCTGGGCGTTTACGAGCAGTACTTC
D: -; size: -; J: TRBJ1-1; V: TRBV6-5; CDR3: CASDPGRPDTEAFF; DNA: TGTGCCAGCGACCCAGGCCGGCCCGACACTGAAGCTTTCTTT
D: -; size: once; J: TRBJ2-7; V: TRBV27; CDR3: CASSFKSGFYEQYF; DNA: TGTGCCAGCAGTTTTAAGAGCGGATTCTACGAGCAGTACTTC
D: TRBD2; size: -; J: TRBJ2-1; V: TRBV6-1; CDR3: CATLTVAGSYNEQFF; DNA: TGTGCCACCTTGACTGTAGCGGGATCCTACAATGAGCAGTTCTTC
D: -; size: -; J: TRBJ1-5; V: TRBV10-3; CDR3: CAISGQLNQPQHF; DNA: TGTGCCATCAGTGGACAGTTGAATCAGCCCCAGCATTTT
D: -; size: -; J: TRBJ2-3; V: TRBV10-3; CDR3: CATNVGESRTDTQYF; DNA: TGTGCCACAAACGTTGGGGAGTCTAGGACAGATACGCAGTATTTT
D: TRBD1; size: few; J: TRBJ2-3; V: TRBV7-8; CDR3: CASSRTGASTDTQYF; DNA: TGTGCCAGCAGCCGGACAGGGGCGAGCACAGATACGCAGTATTTT
D: -; size: -; J: TRBJ1-2; V: TRBV9; CDR3: CASSLDGLGPDYTF; DNA: TGTGCCAGCAGCCTGGATGGGCTGGGGCCGGACTACACCTTC